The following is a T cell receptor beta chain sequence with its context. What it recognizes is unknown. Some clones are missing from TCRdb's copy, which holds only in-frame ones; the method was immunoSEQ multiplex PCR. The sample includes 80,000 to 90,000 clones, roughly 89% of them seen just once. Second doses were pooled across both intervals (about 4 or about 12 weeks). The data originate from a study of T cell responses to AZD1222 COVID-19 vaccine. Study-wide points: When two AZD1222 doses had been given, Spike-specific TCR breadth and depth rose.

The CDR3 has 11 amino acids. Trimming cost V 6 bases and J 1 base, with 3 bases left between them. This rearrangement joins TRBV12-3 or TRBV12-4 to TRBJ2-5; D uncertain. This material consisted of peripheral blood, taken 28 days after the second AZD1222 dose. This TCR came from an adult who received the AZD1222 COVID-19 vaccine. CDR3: CASRLQETQYF. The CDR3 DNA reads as TGTGCCAGCAGGCTCCAAGAGACCCAGTACTTC.